This T cell receptor beta chain was recorded in a study of Graves' ophthalmopathy and Graves' hyperthyroidism. The study enrolled ophthalmopathy donors with moderate-to-severe activity, CAS ≥3, NOSPECS ≥4 and duration under 3 months. As the template, RNA transcripts were used to amplify TCR beta CDR3 regions. Amplification began with first-round RT-PCR using HTBI primers, then second-round multiplex PCR was performed. TCRdb ran MiXCR on the multiplex PCR reads and lists one entry per CDR3 protein. Seen here are hundreds of thousands of distinct CDR3 sequences, 13% to 15% observed once, and the top ten hold 8% to 10%. Trimming left V 5 bases short and J 4 bases short, with 20 bases between. Germline CDR1 is LNHDA and CDR2 is SQIVND (reference sequence). The CDR3 is 16 amino acids.

The chain carries TRBV19 and TRBJ1-1; tentatively, D is TRBD1 (5 bases). The TCR was taken from a woman aged 25 to 39 with Graves' ophthalmopathy. Sequenced sample: blood. CDR3 DNA sequence: TGTGCCAGTAGTCTCACGGGACCTCCGTCTGTCACTGAAGCTTTCTTT. Encoded protein: CASSLTGPPSVTEAFF.